A selection of T cell receptor beta chains follows, all from one sample in a study of regulatory T cells in long-lasting Graves disease. TCRdb re-analysed the multiplex PCR reads in MiXCR, keeping a single row per CDR3 protein. The sample has 550,000 to 600,000 distinct CDR3 sequences, around 15% seen once. This same sample was also part of a study on T cells in Graves' hyperthyroidism and ophthalmopathy.

Sequenced here: peripheral blood mononuclear cells (PBMCs), sampled at new diagnosis, from a patient treated with antithyroid drugs. These receptors all stem from a man in his late teens or twenties with Graves disease. Both conserved end residues are part of each CDR3. D genes are given only for firm matches. Clone sizes are given selectively: once, few, many, or a class where the clone is expanded.

clone size | J gene | D gene | V gene | CDR3 protein | CDR3 DNA
- | TRBJ1-1 | - | TRBV5-5 | CASSLFRQFNTEAFF | TGTGCCAGCAGCTTGTTTCGCCAGTTCAACACTGAAGCTTTCTTT
few | TRBJ2-2 | TRBD1 | TRBV7-9 | CASSPPGQHTGELFF | TGTGCCAGCAGCCCTCCGGGACAGCACACCGGGGAGCTGTTTTTT
many | TRBJ2-3 | TRBD1 | TRBV29-1 | CSVEGTDRGGTDTQYF | TGCAGCGTTGAGGGCACAGACAGGGGTGGCACAGATACGCAGTATTTT
- | TRBJ1-5 | - | TRBV27 | CASSHIGPRGGGGRGPQHF | TGTGCCAGCAGTCATATCGGGCCGCGGGGGGGTGGGGGCCGAGGGCCCCAGCATTTT
many | TRBJ1-1 | - | TRBV2 | CASSKAVGGYTNTEAFF | TGTGCCAGCAGCAAAGCAGTGGGGGGGTACACGAACACTGAAGCTTTCTTT
many | TRBJ2-7 | - | TRBV5-5 | CASSSRDFSYEQYF | TGTGCCAGCAGCTCCCGGGACTTCTCCTACGAGCAGTACTTC
many | TRBJ2-1 | - | TRBV28 | CASSLTREQFF | TGTGCCAGCAGTCTCACTAGAGAGCAGTTCTTC
many | TRBJ1-2 | - | TRBV30 | CAWSWGAGGYTF | TGTGCCTGGAGTTGGGGCGCCGGGGGCTACACCTTC
many | TRBJ1-1 | - | TRBV5-1 | CASSLLTAATEAFF | TGCGCCAGCAGCTTGCTGACAGCTGCTACTGAAGCTTTCTTT
many | TRBJ2-7 | TRBD1 | TRBV20-1 | CSADPGQGSYEQYF | TGCAGTGCTGACCCGGGACAGGGTTCCTACGAGCAGTACTTC
- | TRBJ1-6 | - | TRBV6-5 | CASSYGNRGNSPLHF | TGTGCCAGCAGTTACGGTAACCGGGGTAATTCACCCCTCCACTTT
few | TRBJ2-1 | TRBD1 | TRBV6-1 | CASRRTGLDNEQFF | TGTGCCAGCAGGAGGACAGGTCTAGACAATGAGCAGTTCTTC
few | TRBJ1-2 | - | TRBV5-1 | CASSLEVTYGYTF | TGCGCCAGCAGCTTGGAAGTTACCTATGGCTACACCTTC
- | TRBJ1-4 | TRBD1 | TRBV6-1 | CASSKSDRELHEKLFF | TGTGCCAGCAGCAAAAGCGACAGGGAGTTACATGAAAAACTGTTTTTT
many | TRBJ2-1 | - | TRBV5-1 | CASSLVLGSNNEQFF | TGCGCCAGCAGCTTGGTTCTTGGATCCAACAATGAGCAGTTCTTC
many | TRBJ1-5 | - | TRBV12-3/TRBV12-4 | CASRTNAGSKGYQPQHF | TGTGCCAGCAGGACCAACGCCGGGTCGAAGGGATATCAGCCCCAGCATTTT
many | TRBJ2-7 | TRBD2 | TRBV3-1 | CASSQDYSGKYEQYF | TGTGCCAGCAGCCAAGATTATAGCGGGAAGTACGAGCAGTACTTC
- | TRBJ1-3 | - | TRBV6-1 | CASSERLPLSGNTIYF | TGTGCCAGCAGTGAAAGGTTACCCCTCTCTGGAAACACCATATATTTT
many | TRBJ2-2 | TRBD2 | TRBV20-1 | CSARGAGTYTGELFF | TGCAGTGCTAGAGGAGCGGGGACGTACACCGGGGAGCTGTTTTTT
many | TRBJ1-4 | - | TRBV28 | CASSFAERGWEKLFF | TGTGCCAGCAGTTTCGCCGAGAGGGGTTGGGAAAAACTGTTTTTT
many | TRBJ2-7 | TRBD1 | TRBV13 | CASSLTGIPYEQYF | TGTGCCAGCAGCTTGACAGGGATCCCCTACGAGCAGTACTTC
few | TRBJ2-3 | TRBD2 | TRBV7-9 | CASTKRGGSTDTQYF | TGTGCCAGCACCAAACGGGGGGGTTCCACAGATACGCAGTATTTT
few | TRBJ1-2 | - | TRBV6-1 | CASRGAGTGNYGYTF | TGTGCCAGCAGGGGGGCCGGAACAGGGAACTATGGCTACACCTTC
few | TRBJ1-1 | TRBD1 | TRBV5-4 | CASSLQTGGANTEAFF | TGTGCCAGCAGCTTACAAACAGGGGGCGCAAACACTGAAGCTTTCTTT
many | TRBJ1-5 | TRBD1 | TRBV5-1 | CASSWGDRGFVNQPQHF | TGCGCCAGCAGCTGGGGGGACAGGGGGTTCGTCAATCAGCCCCAGCATTTT
many | TRBJ2-4 | TRBD1 | TRBV12-3/TRBV12-4 | CASSLGGQGRSIQYF | TGTGCCAGCAGTTTGGGGGGACAGGGTCGTAGCATTCAGTACTTC
many | TRBJ2-3 | TRBD1 | TRBV2 | CASKGGSSTDTQYF | TGTGCCAGCAAAGGGGGCTCTAGCACAGATACGCAGTATTTT
- | TRBJ1-5 | - | TRBV27 | CASSPGPGQPQHF | TGTGCCAGCAGCCCGGGACCCGGTCAGCCCCAGCATTTT
few | TRBJ2-5 | - | TRBV12-5 | CASGFDLGTQYF | TGTGCTAGTGGTTTCGATCTCGGGACCCAGTACTTC
few | TRBJ1-1 | - | TRBV14 | CASSQDRLWGATEAFF | TGTGCCAGCAGCCAAGATAGATTGTGGGGAGCGACTGAAGCTTTCTTT
many | TRBJ2-3 | - | TRBV7-2 | CASSWRGADTDTQYF | TGTGCCAGCAGCTGGCGTGGGGCCGACACAGATACGCAGTATTTT
many | TRBJ2-5 | TRBD2 | TRBV9 | CASSGGREVGTQYF | TGTGCCAGCAGCGGAGGACGGGAGGTTGGGACCCAGTACTTC
few | TRBJ1-4 | TRBD1 | TRBV4-1 | CASSQPGQGREKLFF | TGCGCCAGCAGCCAACCGGGACAGGGGCGAGAAAAACTGTTTTTT
many | TRBJ2-7 | TRBD1 | TRBV2 | CASRSPGQGTYEQYF | TGTGCCAGCAGATCACCGGGACAGGGGACCTACGAGCAGTACTTC
- | TRBJ1-2 | - | TRBV20-1 | CSAALDYGYTF | TGCAGTGCTGCACTGGACTATGGCTACACCTTC
many | TRBJ2-3 | - | TRBV15 | CATSIRSGLDTQYF | TGTGCCACCAGCATTCGTTCGGGCCTGGATACGCAGTATTTT
- | TRBJ2-7 | - | TRBV5-1 | CASSMRTDLLYEQYF | TGCGCCAGCAGTATGAGGACAGACCTACTCTACGAGCAGTACTTC
- | TRBJ1-3 | - | TRBV7-9 | CASSLATGPGTLGNTIYF | TGTGCCAGCAGCTTAGCGACTGGGCCGGGGACCCTCGGAAACACCATATATTTT